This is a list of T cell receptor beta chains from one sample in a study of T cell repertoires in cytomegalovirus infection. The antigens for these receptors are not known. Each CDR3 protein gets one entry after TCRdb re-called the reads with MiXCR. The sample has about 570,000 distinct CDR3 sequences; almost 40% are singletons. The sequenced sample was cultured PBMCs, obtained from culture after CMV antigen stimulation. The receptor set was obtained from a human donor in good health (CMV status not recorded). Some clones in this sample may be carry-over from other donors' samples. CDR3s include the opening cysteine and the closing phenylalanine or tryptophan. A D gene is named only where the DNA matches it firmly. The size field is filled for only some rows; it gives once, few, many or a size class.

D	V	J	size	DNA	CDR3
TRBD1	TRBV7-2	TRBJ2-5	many	TGTGCCAGCAGCCTAATCCAGGGAGACGACAGGGCGAGGGAGACCCAGTACTTC	CASSLIQGDDRARETQYF
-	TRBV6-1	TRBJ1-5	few	TGTGCCAGCAGTGAATTCAAGGGGCCACGAGTAAATAGCAATCAGCCCCAGCATTTT	CASSEFKGPRVNSNQPQHF
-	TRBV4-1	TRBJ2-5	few	TGCGCCAGCAGCCAAGTTGGGGTTGAAGAGACCCAGTACTTC	CASSQVGVEETQYF
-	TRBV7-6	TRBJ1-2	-	TGTGCCAGCAGCTTAATGCAGGGCACCTATGGCTACACCTTC	CASSLMQGTYGYTF
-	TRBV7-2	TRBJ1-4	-	TGTGCCAGCAGCTTAGCGGGGTTCGAAGAAAAACTGTTTTTT	CASSLAGFEEKLFF
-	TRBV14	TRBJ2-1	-	TGTGCCAGCAGCCAAGAATACGGACTTAACTACAATGAGCAGTTCTTC	CASSQEYGLNYNEQFF
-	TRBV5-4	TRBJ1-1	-	TGTGCCAGCAGCTTGGATGCAGGCACGAACACTGAAGCTTTCTTT	CASSLDAGTNTEAFF
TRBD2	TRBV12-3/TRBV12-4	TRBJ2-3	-	TGTGCCAGCAGTTTTTCCCGTAGCGGGTGGGGCACAGATACGCAGTATTTT	CASSFSRSGWGTDTQYF
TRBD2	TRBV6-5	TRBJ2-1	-	TGTGCCAGCAGTTACTCGTCTCCGGGAGGTGAGCAGTTCTTC	CASSYSSPGGEQFF
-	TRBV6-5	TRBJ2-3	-	TGTGCCAGCAGAAGCGCTCAGACAGATACGCAGTATTTT	CASRSAQTDTQYF
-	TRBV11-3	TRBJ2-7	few	TGTGCCAGCAGATGGGGCTCAGGGGAGGCCTACGAGCAGTACTTC	CASRWGSGEAYEQYF
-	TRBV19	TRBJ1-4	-	TGTGCCAGTAGTATGGATCTCCGGGCAGCTCTGTTTTTT	CASSMDLRAALFF
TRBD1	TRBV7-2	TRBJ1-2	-	TGTGCCAGCAGCTCGACAGGGGCCCATGGCTACACCTTC	CASSSTGAHGYTF
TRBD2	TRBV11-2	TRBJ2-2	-	TGTGCCAGCAGTCTGAGCGGGGGGGCTTTCGGCGGGGAGCTGTTTTTT	CASSLSGGAFGGELFF
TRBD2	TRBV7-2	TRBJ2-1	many	TGTGCCAGCAGCTTAGGGGGCGGCGCCCTAGCGGGAGATGTCTTC	CASSLGGGALAGDVF
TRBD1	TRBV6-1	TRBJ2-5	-	TGTGCCAGCAGTGAAGCGAGAGAGGGCGGGACAGGCCGAGGGGAGACCCAGTACTTC	CASSEAREGGTGRGETQYF
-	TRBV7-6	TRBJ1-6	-	TGTGCCAGCAGCTTACGGGCTGCCTATAATTCACCCCTCCACTTT	CASSLRAAYNSPLHF
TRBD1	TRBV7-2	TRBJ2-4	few	TGTGCCAGCAGCAGACAGGGTAGAGACATTCAGTACTTC	CASSRQGRDIQYF
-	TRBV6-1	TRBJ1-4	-	TGTGCCAGCACCGGGGCCCTGGAAAAACTGTTTTTT	CASTGALEKLFF
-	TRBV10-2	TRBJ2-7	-	TGCGCCAGCAGTGAGTCTGTGGCCTACGAGCAGTACTTC	CASSESVAYEQYF
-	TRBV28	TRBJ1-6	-	TGTGCCAGCAGTCCCCTACGGTCACCCCTCCACTTT	CASSPLRSPLHF
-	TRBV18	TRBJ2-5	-	TGTGCCAGCTCACCCCAGTCGGGGACACGGGAGACCCAGTACTTC	CASSPQSGTRETQYF
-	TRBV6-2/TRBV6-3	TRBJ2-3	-	TGTGCCAGCAGTTACAAATACACAGATACGCAGTATTTT	CASSYKYTDTQYF
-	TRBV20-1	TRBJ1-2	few	TGCACCTCCTTAGGGGGGGCCGACTATGGCTACACCTTC	CTSLGGADYGYTF
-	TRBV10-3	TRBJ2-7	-	TGTGCCATCAAGGGGTCCCACGAGCAGTACTTC	CAIKGSHEQYF
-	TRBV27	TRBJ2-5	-	TGTGCCAGCGCCCGGGGGAGTTCTGGGACCCAGTACTTC	CASARGSSGTQYF
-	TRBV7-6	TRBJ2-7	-	TGTGCCAGCAGCTCACAGGCGAATTACGAGCAGTACTTC	CASSSQANYEQYF
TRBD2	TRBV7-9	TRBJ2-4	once	TGTGCCAGCACCAGCGGGGGGGGTTTCGGCATTCAGTACTTC	CASTSGGGFGIQYF
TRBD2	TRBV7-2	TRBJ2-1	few	TGTGCCAGCAGCCCCCGGGGAATTAGCGGGAGGGCCGTCTACAATGAGCAGTTCTTC	CASSPRGISGRAVYNEQFF
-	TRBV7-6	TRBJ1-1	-	TGTGCCAGCAGCTTAGAGTCCTCAGGGAGGGCTTTCTTT	CASSLESSGRAFF
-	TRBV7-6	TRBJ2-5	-	TGTGCCAGCAGCGCTGGACAGTACCAAGAGACCCAGTACTTC	CASSAGQYQETQYF
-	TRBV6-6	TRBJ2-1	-	TGTGCCAGCAGTACACAGGGTTTGTTGCAGTTCTTC	CASSTQGLLQFF
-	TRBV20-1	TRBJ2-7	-	TGCAGTGCCGGCTCCGGGACCTCAATCTACGAGCAGTACTTC	CSAGSGTSIYEQYF
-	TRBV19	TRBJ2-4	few	TGTGCCAGTAGTATGACGGGGTTGCAGCGAAACATTCAGTACTTC	CASSMTGLQRNIQYF
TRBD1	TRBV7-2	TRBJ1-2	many	TGTGCCAGCAGCAACACAGGGGGCCCCAATCCTGCTGGCTACACCTTC	CASSNTGGPNPAGYTF
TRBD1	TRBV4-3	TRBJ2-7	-	TGCGCCAGCAGCCAACAGACAGGGGCCTACGAGCAGTACTTC	CASSQQTGAYEQYF
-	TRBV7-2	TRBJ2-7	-	TGTGCCAGCACCCCCAGGGGCATCGAGGTTCGGGAGCAGTACTTC	CASTPRGIEVREQYF
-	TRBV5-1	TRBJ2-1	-	TGCGCCAGCAGTTCAGGATGGGGGGGGGCGAACTCGGGTAAGAATGAGCAGTTCTTC	CASSSGWGGANSGKNEQFF
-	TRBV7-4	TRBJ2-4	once	TGTGCCAGCAGCTCTTGGAAAGGGAAAAACATTCAGTACTTC	CASSSWKGKNIQYF
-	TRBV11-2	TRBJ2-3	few	TGTGCCAGCAAGATCCCCTTCAGCGAACCCGAGTATTTT	CASKIPFSEPEYF
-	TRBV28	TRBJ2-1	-	TGTGCCAGCAGTTTATGGACTATTCGATCCTACAATGAGCAGTTCTTC	CASSLWTIRSYNEQFF
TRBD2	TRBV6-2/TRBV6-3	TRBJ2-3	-	TGTGCCAGCAGTTACTCGCCAAGCGGGATGTCTTCAGATACGCAGTATTTT	CASSYSPSGMSSDTQYF
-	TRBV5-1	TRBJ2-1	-	TGCGCCAGCAGCCTGCCGGGACCCCGTCGGAGTGAGCAGTTCTTC	CASSLPGPRRSEQFF